Below, one TCR beta chain is given with its context. The data were taken from a study of blood T cell repertoires in COVID-19. The CDR3 runs to 15 residues. The V gene end was trimmed by 4 bases and the J gene end by 6 bases; junction bases not matched to a gene: 8. Germline CDR1 and CDR2: PRHDT and FYEKMQ (reference sequence). Some clones are missing from TCRdb's copy, which holds only in-frame ones; the method was immunoSEQ multiplex PCR. The sample holds a few hundred thousand clones; approximately 86% are singletons and the top ten take roughly 8.5%. The sample taken for sequencing was PBMCs or T cells enriched from blood (not recorded which). The gene calls are TRBV13 and TRBJ2-5; 10 nucleotides line up with TRBD1. The clonotype comes from an older woman who had recovered from COVID-19. In DNA form, the CDR3 reads TGTGCCAGCAGCTCCCGCCGGACAGGGGGTAAGACCCAGTACTTC. Translating it yields CASSSRRTGGKTQYF.